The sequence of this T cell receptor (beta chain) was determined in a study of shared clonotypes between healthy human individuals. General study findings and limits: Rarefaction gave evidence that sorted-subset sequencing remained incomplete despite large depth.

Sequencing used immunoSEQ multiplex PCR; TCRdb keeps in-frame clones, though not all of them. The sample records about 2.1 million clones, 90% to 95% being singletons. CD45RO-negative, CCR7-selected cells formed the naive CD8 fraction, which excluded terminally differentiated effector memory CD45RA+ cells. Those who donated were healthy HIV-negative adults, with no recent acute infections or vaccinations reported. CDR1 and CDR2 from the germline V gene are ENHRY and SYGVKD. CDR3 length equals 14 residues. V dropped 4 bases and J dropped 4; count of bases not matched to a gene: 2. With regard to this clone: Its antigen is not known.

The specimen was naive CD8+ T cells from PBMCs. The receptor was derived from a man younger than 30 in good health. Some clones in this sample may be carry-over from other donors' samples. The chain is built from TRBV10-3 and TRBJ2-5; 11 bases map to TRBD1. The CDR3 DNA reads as TGTGCCATCAGTGCTGGACAGGGGGCAGAGACCCAGTACTTC. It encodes CAISAGQGAETQYF.